This T cell receptor beta chain was profiled in a study of blood T cell repertoires in COVID-19. Study summary: Sites in the United States, Italy and Spain provided acute and convalescent COVID-19 samples. Sample material is recorded as cDNA or gDNA derived from T cells, B-cell-depleted T cells, or PBMCs.

About this clone: Other DNA variants within this sample encode the same CDR3.

This CDR3 region has 15 residues. The V gene end was trimmed by 3 bases and the J gene end by 4 bases; junction bases not matched to a gene: 3. Germline CDR1 is KGHSH and CDR2 is LQKENI. The table came from immunoSEQ multiplex PCR; TCRdb's copy has only in-frame clones and leaves some out. The profile shows about 250,000 clones, 83% of them singletons. The TCR comes from a human donor in a cohort sampled during active COVID-19. V gene TRBV18 combines with J gene TRBJ1-4, with 9 bases matching TRBD1. The source material was peripheral blood. The CDR3 coding sequence is TGTGCCAGCTCACCGCCGGGACAGGGTAATGAAAAACTGTTTTTT. Translated, it gives CASSPPGQGNEKLFF.